The 7 T cell receptor beta chains below were found in one sample sequenced in a study of shared clonotypes between healthy human individuals. Measured with immunoSEQ multiplex PCR; TCRdb has only the in-frame clones, and not every one. The sample carries some 89,000 clones, less than 80% recorded once. The sequenced sample consisted of memory CD8+ T cells sorted from blood. Noted subset: CD45RO+ cells pooled with CCR7-negative TemRA cells. Receptors were obtained from a young man in good health.

The chain uses TRBV7-6 and TRBJ2-7; TRBD1 might be the D (5 bases). The CDR3 spans 15 residues. Germline V lookup: CDR1 SGHVS, CDR2 FNYEAQ. Trimming shortened V by 2 bases and J by 7 bases, and 18 bases separated the two germline ends. CDR3 loop: CASSLTGAGLMEQYF. The CDR3 region has the DNA TGTGCCAGCAGCTTAACTGGGGCTGGTTTGATGGAGCAGTACTTC.

A remark on this clone: This sample includes further DNA sequences coding for the same CDR3. The chain employs TRBV28 and TRBJ2-7; D is ambiguous. The CDR3 consists of 12 residues. Looked up from germline, CDR1 is MDHEN and CDR2 is SYDVKM. Trimming left V 3 bases short and J 3 bases short, with 6 bases between. CDR3 protein: CASSFGVYEQYF. The CDR3 DNA reads TGTGCCAGCAGTTTCGGAGTCTACGAGCAGTACTTC.

This clone has a handful of counts. The chain has TRBV9 and TRBJ2-5; 8 bases align to TRBD2. The ends lost 3 bases at V and 7 bases at J; junction bases unmatched: 8. Germline loops: CDR1 SGDLS, CDR2 YYNGEE. The CDR3 is made up of 14 amino acids. The CDR3 spells CASSEDGLAGTQYF. Written as DNA, the CDR3 is TGTGCCAGCAGCGAGGACGGCCTAGCGGGGACCCAGTACTTC.

Worth noting for this clone: One base away lies a much larger clone, so this may be a sequencing read error. This rearrangement joins TRBV5-4 to TRBJ2-3, with D possibly being TRBD2 (5 bases). Germline CDR1 and CDR2: SGHNT and YYREEE (reference sequence). CDR3 size: 15 residues. The DNA of the CDR3 is TGTACCAGCAGCCCGGTGGACTTCTCCACAGATACGCAGTATTTT. It encodes CTSSPVDFSTDTQYF.

The chain uses TRBV7-2 and TRBJ2-7; 9 bases line up with TRBD1. Germline V lookup: CDR1 SGHTA, CDR2 FQGNSA. V lost 6 bases and J lost 5; bases outside the gene matches: 8. This CDR3 is 14 amino acids long. For the CDR3, the DNA is TGTGCCAGCAGAAATGGGACAGGGCTCAACGAGCAGTACTTC. Amino acids: CASRNGTGLNEQYF.

The V and J genes are TRBV7-2 and TRBJ1-5, with TRBD1 matching 7 bases. J lost 6 bases, V lost 5 bases, and 13 bases had no gene match. Germline V lookup: CDR1 SGHTA, CDR2 FQGNSA. This CDR3 region has 16 residues. The CDR3 here is CASSPNPTGLAQPQHF. The CDR3 DNA reads TGTGCCAGCAGCCCGAACCCGACAGGGCTGGCTCAGCCCCAGCATTTT.

The DNA for the CDR3 is TGTGCCAGCAGTACCGGGACAGGCAAAAACATTCAGTACTTC. This gives the protein CASSTGTGKNIQYF. This rearrangement joins TRBV2 to TRBJ2-4; 8 nucleotides match TRBD1. CDR3 length: 14 residues. Looked up from germline, CDR1 is SNHLY and CDR2 is FYNNEI. Losses at the gene ends were 5 bases for V and 3 bases for J; bases not matched to a gene: 3.